A single T cell receptor beta chain is shown here with its context. The data were obtained in a study of T cell responses to AZD1222 COVID-19 vaccine. Libraries were prepared by immunoSEQ multiplex PCR; TCRdb keeps only in-frame clonotypes and omits some of them. The sample includes approximately 150,000 clones, 80% to 95% of them seen just once. V shed 6 bases and J 1 base; nucleotides not matched to a gene: 6. Looked up from germline, CDR1 is SQVTM and CDR2 is ANQGSEA. CDR3 length: 16 residues. The source material was peripheral blood, sampled on day 0 of AZD1222 vaccination. The TCR was taken from an adult in good health. The rearrangement uses TRBV29-1 and TRBJ1-4, with TRBD1 matching 12 bases. The CDR3 protein is CSVAGTGGRTNEKLFF. The CDR3 nucleotides read TGCAGCGTCGCCGGGACAGGGGGCAGAACTAATGAAAAACTGTTTTTT. The full variable domain, with the rest looked up from reference TRBV29-1 and TRBJ1-4, is SAVISQKPSRDICQRGTSLTIQCQVDSQVTMMFWYRQQPGQSLTLIATANQGSEATYESGFVIDKFPISRPNLTFSTLTVSNMSPEDSSIYLCSVAGTGGRTNEKLFFGSGTQLSVL.